This T cell receptor beta chain is drawn from a study of cytomegalovirus exposure and HLA in healthy donors. Use of 60 Vbeta and 13 Jbeta primers characterized the PCR. In the original workflow: Roughly 81 million unique TCR beta chains, 10 million to 14 million shared, were counted in a later analysis. The repertoire was sequenced with immunoSEQ multiplex PCR; TCRdb's copy has only in-frame clones and lacks some. D and trimming come from the DNA, and the V and J calls and clone size come from that table. The sample holds fewer than 300,000 clones; roughly 88% are singletons and the top ten take around 3.7%. Notes on this clone: Its specificity is unknown.

The J segment lost 1 base and the V segment lost 6 bases, leaving 4 bases of the junction unmatched. The CDR3 is 14 residues long. The V gene's germline CDR1 is SQVTM and CDR2 ANQGSEA. Study-wide points: Immune exposure data for these donors was limited to CMV serostatus. With high specificity and sensitivity, the classifier reportedly diagnosed cytomegalovirus status.

The gene calls are TRBV29-1 and TRBJ2-3; 10 bases line up with TRBD2. The specimen was PBMCs. This TCR was sampled from a man aged 40-55 years in good health and CMV-seropositive. The chain's CDR3 is CSVDLAGGTDTQYF. CDR3 coding DNA: TGCAGCGTCGACCTAGCGGGAGGCACAGATACGCAGTATTTT.